This T cell receptor beta chain was found in a study of blood T cell repertoires in COVID-19. Whole-study context: T cells, B-cell-depleted T cells, or PBMCs supplied cDNA or gDNA.

Original analysis: Researchers report that nucleated cell counts were estimated from reference gene primer amplification. TCRdb's copy holds only in-frame clones and misses some; the assay was immunoSEQ multiplex PCR. That table gives V, J and clone size, and the DNA gave D and trimming. The sample contains about 370,000 clones, approximately 92% of which appear only once. Germline V gene data show CDR1 as SGDLS and CDR2 as YYNGEE. The V end was cut by 3 bases, the J end by 4 bases, with 16 bases between. The CDR3 covers 16 residues. All enrollees were roughly 18 to 89 years old and from approximately 25 US areas. Assignments of participants to cohorts depended upon their own reported clinical history.

The clonotype was recovered from a man between 18 and 35 years old who had recovered from COVID-19. The chain uses TRBV9 and TRBJ1-4; D is perhaps TRBD1 (6 bases). The sequenced sample consisted of PBMCs or T cells enriched from blood (not recorded which). The chain's CDR3 is CASSASATGSNEKLFF. CDR3 nucleotides: TGTGCCAGCAGCGCCTCCGCGACAGGTAGTAATGAAAAACTGTTTTTT. The complete variable domain, with remaining parts taken from reference TRBV9 and TRBJ1-4, reads DSGVTQTPKHLITATGQRVTLRCSPRSGDLSVYWYQQSLDQGLQFLIQYYNGEERAKGNILERFSAQQFPDLHSELNLSSLELGDSALYFCASSASATGSNEKLFFGSGTQLSVL.